This T cell receptor (beta chain) stems from a study of T cell responses to AZD1222 COVID-19 vaccine. Notes on the study in general: Most donors were white British and more were female, and clonal diversity was possibly underestimated. Repertoire samples came only from after the peak T cell response.

Trimming stripped 2 bases from V and 0 bases from J, with 13 bases between. The CDR3 covers 16 residues. CDR1 and CDR2 (germline): MDHEN, SYDVKM. About this clone itself: The antigen is undetermined.

Assay: immunoSEQ multiplex PCR; the TCRdb copy retains only in-frame clones and omits some. The repertoire holds approximately 200,000 clones, with around 88% as singletons. The clonotype comes from an adult in good health. The gene calls are TRBV28 and TRBJ1-2; D is ambiguous. This specimen consisted of peripheral blood, obtained on day 0 of AZD1222 vaccination. CDR3 residues: CASSLRAKIANYGYTF. As DNA, the CDR3 is TGTGCCAGCAGTTTAAGGGCCAAAATAGCTAACTATGGCTACACCTTC.